This T cell receptor (beta chain) was obtained from a study of T cell responses to AZD1222 COVID-19 vaccine. The study, taken as a whole, reports: The study sampled repertoires only after the peak T cell response. Clonal diversity was possibly underestimated, and white British individuals and females predominated among donors.

A note on this clone: The antigen is unknown.

The V gene lost 6 bases and the J gene lost 3 bases, with 11 bases spanning the gap. The germline V gene encodes CDR1 SGHNT and CDR2 YENEEA. This CDR3 spans 13 amino acids. Sequencing was performed with immunoSEQ multiplex PCR; in TCRdb, only in-frame clones are kept and a portion is missing. Counted here are some 180,000 clones, under 95% occurring once; the ten biggest clones make up about 1.5%. The chain links TRBV11-3 to TRBJ1-1, with D perhaps matching TRBD1 (5 bases). This receptor was taken from an adult who received the AZD1222 COVID-19 vaccine. The specimen comprised peripheral blood, sampled 28 days after the second AZD1222 dose. CDR3 sequence reads: CASRQGWDTEAFF. CDR3 sequence (DNA): TGTGCCAGCAGGCAGGGATGGGACACTGAAGCTTTCTTT.